A single sample is the source of the 18 T cell receptor beta chains below, sequenced in a study of blood T cell repertoires in COVID-19. TCRdb's table, derived via immunoSEQ multiplex PCR, lists solely in-frame clones and lacks some. This sample has approximately 140,000 clones, with about 90% found just once. The material sequenced was PBMCs or T cells enriched from blood (not recorded which). The receptors shown here come from a middle-aged woman who had been exposed to COVID-19.

The chain links TRBV4-1 to TRBJ1-1; D ambiguous. CDR3 length equals 12 residues. From germline, CDR1 is MGHRA and CDR2 YSYEKL. V dropped 1 base and J dropped 10 bases, with 10 bases sitting between them. CDR3 loop: CASSQVAAPAFF. CDR3 sequence (DNA): TGCGCCAGCAGCCAAGTTGCGGCCCCAGCTTTCTTT.

This clone was observed once. The chain couples TRBV28 to TRBJ1-2, with D hard to call. The CDR3 length is 14 residues. Trimming stripped 3 bases from V and 3 bases from J, with 11 bases between. From germline, CDR1 is MDHEN and CDR2 SYDVKM. CDR3 region: CASSFVSLDYGYTF. DNA for the CDR3: TGTGCCAGCAGTTTCGTATCACTAGACTATGGCTACACCTTC.

The chain employs TRBV11-2 and TRBJ1-1, with D perhaps TRBD1 (6 bases). The germline CDR1 and CDR2 sequences are SGHAT and FQNNGV. V gave up 0 bases and J gave up 5 bases, with 16 bases separating them. The CDR3 is 16 amino acids. The CDR3 nucleotides read TGTGCCAGCAGCTTAGATAGGGGGGGGATTGGAACTGAAGCTTTCTTT. Residues: CASSLDRGGIGTEAFF.

The V call is TRBV7-9, the J call TRBJ2-6; 8 bases are a match to TRBD1. Germline V gene data show CDR1 as SEHNR and CDR2 as FQNEAQ (reference sequence). Trimming took 7 bases from V and 3 from J; bases not matched to a gene: 5. This CDR3 has 15 amino acids. The CDR3 is CASNRGVFGANVLTF. The CDR3 nucleotides are TGTGCCAGCAACAGGGGGGTATTTGGGGCCAACGTCCTGACTTTC.

This sequence joins TRBV10-2 and TRBJ1-6, with D possibly being TRBD1 (5 bases). Germline lookup yields CDR1 WSHSY and CDR2 SAAADI. The CDR3 sequence is 15 residues long. Deletions cut 6 bases from V and 5 bases from J, with 14 bases between. The chain's CDR3 is CASREATRDNSPLHF. CDR3 DNA sequence: TGCGCCAGCAGAGAGGCAACCAGGGATAATTCACCCCTCCACTTT.

This clone showed up just once. The chain recombines TRBV18 with TRBJ2-3, with a weak D call TRBD1 (5 bases). Germline CDR1 KGHSH, CDR2 LQKENI. The CDR3 loop spans 14 amino acids. The V and J ends lost 5 bases and 3 bases respectively, with 12 bases between them. CDR3 DNA sequence: TGTGCCAGCTCAGATACCTCAGGGACAGATACGCAGTATTTT. Protein: CASSDTSGTDTQYF.

This clone was found once. The chain couples TRBV28 to TRBJ1-1; 7 bases agree with TRBD1. V was pared by 10 bases and J by 13 bases, with 15 bases of the junction left unmatched. Germline V gene sequence: CDR1 MDHEN, CDR2 SYDVKM. This CDR3 region has 12 residues. CDR3 in DNA: TGTGCCACCGCATTACAGGGGCTCCATAGTTTCTTT. This gives the protein CATALQGLHSFF.

The CDR3 bases are TGTGCTAGTGGTTTGGAAGGGTCGACTAGCGGGAGTGGTACAGATACGCAGTATTTT. Protein sequence: CASGLEGSTSGSGTDTQYF. The chain joins TRBV12-5 to TRBJ2-3, with 12 bases fitting TRBD2. CDR1 and CDR2 (germline): LGHNT, FRNRAP. This CDR3 has 19 amino acids. Trimming took 1 base from V and 3 from J; bases not matched to a gene: 11.

Only one count was recorded for this clone. This rearrangement joins TRBV6-1 to TRBJ2-3; TRBD2 might be the D (6 bases). Germline assignment: CDR1 MNHNS and CDR2 SASEGT. The CDR3 is 14 amino acids. V was cut by 3 bases and J by 3 bases, with 10 bases left in between. Here the CDR3 reads CASSDGGGTDTQYF. CDR3 DNA: TGTGCCAGCAGTGACGGGGGTGGGACAGATACGCAGTATTTT.

The rearrangement uses TRBV5-1 and TRBJ2-1, with TRBD1 matching over 7 bases. Looked up from germline, CDR1 is SGHRS and CDR2 is YFSETQ. J gave up 6 bases and V 3 bases, and 9 bases lay outside the gene matches. The CDR3 has 15 amino acids. The CDR3 DNA sequence: TGCGCCAGCAGCTCCCGAGGGGGCGCGTTCAATGAGCAGTTCTTC. It encodes CASSSRGGAFNEQFF.

The chain links TRBV19 to TRBJ1-5; D gene unclear. CDR3 size: 10 residues. CDR1 is LNHDA and CDR2 is SQIVND in the germline V gene (reference sequence). The V and J ends lost 5 bases and 7 bases respectively, with 3 bases between them. The CDR3 region has the DNA TGTGCCAGTAGTGAGCAGCCCCAGCATTTT. Amino acids: CASSEQPQHF.

The chain recombines TRBV19 with TRBJ2-7; TRBD1 agrees at 7 bases. The CDR3 covers 16 residues. The germline V gene encodes CDR1 LNHDA and CDR2 SQIVND (reference sequence). Trimming removed 4 bases from V and 1 base from J; junction bases left unmatched: 10. The CDR3: CASSSFVGGPSYEQYF. The DNA of the CDR3 is TGTGCCAGTAGTAGCTTCGTAGGGGGCCCATCCTACGAGCAGTACTTC.

The chain links TRBV28 to TRBJ1-2, with D hard to call. Germline assignment: CDR1 MDHEN and CDR2 SYDVKM. The CDR3 is made up of 12 amino acids. Trimming removed 7 bases at V and 7 bases at J, with 13 bases between. CDR3 coding DNA: TGTGCCAGCACAGGCTTCGGATCTGGCTACACCTTC. Translating it yields CASTGFGSGYTF.

In its sample, this clone was seen once. The V call is TRBV3-1 (or the pseudogene TRBV3-2), the J call TRBJ1-6; 10 nucleotides agree with TRBD1. The length of the CDR3 is 15 residues. Germline V gene lookup returns CDR1 LGHDT and CDR2 YNNKEL (reference sequence). V lost 3 bases, J lost 9 bases, and 5 bases stayed unmatched. The CDR3 here is CASSHGTGDGSPLHF. CDR3 coding DNA: TGTGCCAGCAGCCACGGGACAGGGGACGGTTCACCCCTCCACTTT.

This clone was detected a few times. This chain connects TRBV10-2 to TRBJ2-7; 16 bases match TRBD2. J was trimmed by 2 bases and V by 6 bases; bases with no gene match: 1. The CDR3 has 15 amino acids. From germline, CDR1 is WSHSY and CDR2 SAAADI. In nucleotides, the CDR3 is TGCGCCAGCAGAGGGACTAGCGGGGGGGCCTACGAGCAGTACTTC. Protein product: CASRGTSGGAYEQYF.

The chain carries TRBV5-1 and TRBJ1-1; D is ambiguous. Deletions cut 0 bases from V and 4 bases from J, with 10 bases between. The CDR3 length is 14 residues. Germline loops: CDR1 SGHRS, CDR2 YFSETQ. CDR3 sequence reads: CASSLAPASTEAFF. The CDR3 DNA sequence: TGCGCCAGCAGCTTGGCCCCAGCGAGCACTGAAGCTTTCTTT.

This clone was counted a single time. This rearrangement joins TRBV4-3 to TRBJ2-1, with TRBD2 matching 15 bases. J lost 0 bases, V lost 0 bases, and 9 bases had no gene match. The CDR3 loop spans 21 amino acids. Germline lookup yields CDR1 LGHNA and CDR2 YSLEER. CDR3 protein: CASSQDQAGTSGRISYNEQFF. The CDR3 DNA is TGCGCCAGCAGCCAAGACCAAGCCGGGACTAGCGGGAGGATCTCCTACAATGAGCAGTTCTTC.

This clone was detected only a few times. J is TRBJ2-7 and V is TRBV19; D might be TRBD1 (5 bases). Trimming removed 5 bases at V and 1 base at J, with 9 bases between. Germline V gene sequence: CDR1 LNHDA, CDR2 SQIVND (reference sequence). The CDR3 sequence is 13 residues long. Here the CDR3 reads CASSFTGSYEQYF. CDR3 bases: TGTGCCAGTAGTTTCACAGGATCCTACGAGCAGTACTTC.